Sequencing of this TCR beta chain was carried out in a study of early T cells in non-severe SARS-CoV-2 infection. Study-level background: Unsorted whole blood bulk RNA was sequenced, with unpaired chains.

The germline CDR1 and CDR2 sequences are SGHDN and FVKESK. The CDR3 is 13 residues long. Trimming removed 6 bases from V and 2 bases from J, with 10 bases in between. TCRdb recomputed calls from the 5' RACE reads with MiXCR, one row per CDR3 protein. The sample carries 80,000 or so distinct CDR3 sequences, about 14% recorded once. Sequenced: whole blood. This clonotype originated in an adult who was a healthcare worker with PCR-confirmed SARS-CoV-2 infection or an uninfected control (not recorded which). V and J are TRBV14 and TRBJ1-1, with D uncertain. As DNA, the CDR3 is TGTGCCAGCAGTCGGCTACTCAACACTGAAGCTTTCTTT. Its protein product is CASSRLLNTEAFF.